The rows below give T cell receptor beta chains drawn from one sample of a study of a mutant IDH1 vaccine in newly diagnosed glioma. Which antigens these TCRs recognize remains unknown. Here immunoSEQ multiplex PCR was the method, and the copy in TCRdb shows in-frame clones only, minus some. The table has fewer than 60,000 clones, around three fifths seen once. The sequencing used peripheral blood mononuclear cells (PBMCs), collected from a glioma patient whose treatment included an IDH1 peptide vaccine. These TCRs come from a man in his forties with glioma. Some clones in this sample may be carry-over from other donors' samples. The CDR3 runs from the conserved cysteine through the conserved F or W. The order of the fields is D gene, V gene, clone size, J gene, CDR3 DNA, CDR3 protein. D genes are given only for firm matches. Not every row has a clone size; where given, it reads once, few, many or a size class.

TRBD2,TRBV27,few,TRBJ2-1,TGTGCCAGCAGTCATGGACTAGCGGACTACAATGAGCAGTTCTTC,CASSHGLADYNEQFF
NA,TRBV9,NA,TRBJ2-2,TGTGCCAGCAGCGCACACGCGGGACTGATTAACACCGGGGAGCTGTTTTTT,CASSAHAGLINTGELFF
TRBD1,TRBV6-4,medium-sized,TRBJ2-4,TGTGCCAGCAGTGACACGGGGGACAGGGGAGACATTCAGTACTTC,CASSDTGDRGDIQYF
NA,TRBV27,NA,TRBJ1-3,TGTGCCAGCAGTTTGAACAGGCTCTCTGGAAACACCATATATTTT,CASSLNRLSGNTIYF
NA,TRBV7-9,NA,TRBJ1-2,TGTGCCAGCAGCTCTACACGACAGGTTGTCTATGGCTACACCTTC,CASSSTRQVVYGYTF
NA,TRBV10-1,NA,TRBJ2-6,TGCGCCAGCAGTGCAGAGGGTACTGGGGCCAACGTCCTGACTTTC,CASSAEGTGANVLTF
NA,TRBV11-2,NA,TRBJ2-7,TGTGCCAGCAGCTTGGTTTCCGCTCCTAGTGACGAGCAGTACTTC,CASSLVSAPSDEQYF
TRBD1,TRBV7-2,NA,TRBJ1-1,TGTGCCAGCAGCTTAGGACCAGACAGGGGACCCACTGAAGCTTTCTTT,CASSLGPDRGPTEAFF
TRBD2,TRBV7-9,NA,TRBJ2-7,TGTGCCAGCAGCCCCGGACTAGCGGGGTTGCACGAGCAGTACTTC,CASSPGLAGLHEQYF
NA,TRBV10-2,NA,TRBJ1-2,TGCGCCAGCAGTGACTTCGGCATCAGCTATGGCTACACCTTC,CASSDFGISYGYTF
NA,TRBV5-1,NA,TRBJ2-7,TGCGCCAGCAGCATCCGGGATACCTACGAGCAGTACTTC,CASSIRDTYEQYF
TRBD1,TRBV5-1,NA,TRBJ1-2,TGCGCCAGCAGCTCCCGTGGACAGGGGCCTCCCGGTGGCTACACCTTC,CASSSRGQGPPGGYTF
NA,TRBV5-1,once,TRBJ2-3,TGCGCCAGCAGTTGGGCAGGGGAACAAGATACGCAGTATTTT,CASSWAGEQDTQYF
TRBD1,TRBV19,NA,TRBJ1-5,TGTGCCAGTAGTCCAAGACAGGGGGCCAACAATCAGCCCCAGCATTTT,CASSPRQGANNQPQHF
TRBD1,TRBV2,NA,TRBJ1-2,TGTGCCAGCAGGACAGGGGCTAGCTATGGCTACACCTTC,CASRTGASYGYTF
NA,TRBV4-1,few,TRBJ1-1,TGCGCCAGCAGCCGGATCGGGGGCACGAACACTGAAGCTTTCTTT,CASSRIGGTNTEAFF
TRBD2,TRBV7-9,NA,TRBJ2-7,TGTGCCAGCAGCTCAAGACTAGCGGTCGAGCAGTACTTC,CASSSRLAVEQYF
TRBD2,TRBV2,NA,TRBJ2-2,TGTGCCATTCCGACTAGCGGAAACACCGGGGAGCTGTTTTTT,CAIPTSGNTGELFF
NA,TRBV5-1,once,TRBJ2-1,TGCGCCAGCAGCTTGGGCCACCGGGACATTAAGTCCAATGAGCAGTTCTTC,CASSLGHRDIKSNEQFF
TRBD1,TRBV6-6,NA,TRBJ2-7,TGTGCCAGCAGTTACGACAGGGACTACGAGCAGTACTTC,CASSYDRDYEQYF
NA,TRBV10-3,NA,TRBJ1-5,TGTGCCATCAGTGAGCAGCTTAGCAATCAGCCCCAGCATTTT,CAISEQLSNQPQHF
NA,TRBV29-1,NA,TRBJ1-3,TGCAGCGTTGAGGCAAGCTCCCGAAACACCATATATTTT,CSVEASSRNTIYF
NA,TRBV7-9,NA,TRBJ2-3,TGTGCCAGCAGCATGGAGGGGACAACGAGCACAGATACGCAGTATTTT,CASSMEGTTSTDTQYF
NA,TRBV30,NA,TRBJ1-1,TGTGCCTGGAGTGTGGGGTCAGCAGCTTTCTTT,CAWSVGSAAFF
TRBD1,TRBV2,NA,TRBJ2-1,TGTGCCAGCAGTAGCCACAGGGGGAACAATGAGCAGTTCTTC,CASSSHRGNNEQFF
NA,TRBV10-1,NA,TRBJ1-2,TGCGCCAGCAGTGAGTTTAAGGGGCATGGCTACACCTTC,CASSEFKGHGYTF
NA,TRBV11-2,NA,TRBJ2-5,TGTGCCAGCAGCAAAGGGGACGGACGGAAAGAGACCCAGTACTTC,CASSKGDGRKETQYF
TRBD2,TRBV6-5,NA,TRBJ2-3,TGTGCCAGCAGCGGGACTAGCGTCCCAGATACGCAGTATTTT,CASSGTSVPDTQYF
NA,TRBV4-1,NA,TRBJ1-1,TGCGCCAGCAGCCAAGAGGGCAGATTGAACACTGAAGCTTTCTTT,CASSQEGRLNTEAFF
TRBD1,TRBV7-6,few,TRBJ1-6,TGTGCCAGCAGCGGGACAGACGGCATTAATTCACCCCTCCACTTT,CASSGTDGINSPLHF
NA,TRBV6-1,few,TRBJ1-5,TGTGCCAGCAGTGATTCCCTGAGGCGATCCAATCAGCCCCAGCATTTT,CASSDSLRRSNQPQHF
TRBD1,TRBV5-1,NA,TRBJ2-7,TGCGCCAGCAGCAACCCCCTGGACAGGGGGCAATACGAGCAGTACTTC,CASSNPLDRGQYEQYF
NA,TRBV7-9,NA,TRBJ1-2,TGTGCCAGCAGCCTAGCCGGGCAGGGAATAGATGGCTACACCTTC,CASSLAGQGIDGYTF
NA,TRBV4-1,once,TRBJ2-5,TGCGCCAGCAGCCAAGGTGTTCTTGGGGGACTGCCTTGGAAGACCCAGTACTTC,CASSQGVLGGLPWKTQYF
NA,TRBV2,NA,TRBJ1-1,TGTGCCAGCAGCGGTCTTGGGACGGGAAACACTGAAGCTTTCTTT,CASSGLGTGNTEAFF
NA,TRBV4-2,NA,TRBJ2-7,TGTGCCAGCAGCCAAGATGGGGGGGGGCCCTCCTACGAGCAGTACTTC,CASSQDGGGPSYEQYF
NA,TRBV18,NA,TRBJ1-2,TGTGCCAGCTCACCCCAAGGTCCCAGACAGGACGGCTACACCTTC,CASSPQGPRQDGYTF
TRBD1,TRBV2,NA,TRBJ2-7,TGTGCCAGCGCCGGACAGGGGACCTACGAGCAGTACTTC,CASAGQGTYEQYF
TRBD1,TRBV7-9,NA,TRBJ2-4,TGTGCCAGCAGCCAAGAGGGGGCCGCGGGAAACATTCAGTACTTC,CASSQEGAAGNIQYF
NA,TRBV6-5,NA,TRBJ2-3,TGTGCCAGCGGGCGACGGGGGAGCAGCACAGATACGCAGTATTTT,CASGRRGSSTDTQYF
TRBD1,TRBV6-1,few,TRBJ1-1,TGTGCCAGCAGTGAGGAAACAACAGGGGGTAAGACTGAAGCTTTCTTT,CASSEETTGGKTEAFF
NA,TRBV7-2,NA,TRBJ2-3,TGTGCCAGCAGCAAAGGACAGACCACAGATACGCAGTATTTT,CASSKGQTTDTQYF
NA,TRBV6-5,NA,TRBJ1-2,TGTGCCAGCAGTTACGAAGGGGTGAACTCCTACACCTTC,CASSYEGVNSYTF
NA,TRBV6-5,NA,TRBJ1-2,TGTGCCAGCAGTTACTGGGGAGCTAGTGGCTACACCTTC,CASSYWGASGYTF
TRBD1,TRBV4-1,NA,TRBJ2-7,TGCGCCAGCAGCCAACCTTTGGGACAGGGTGTGTCCGAGCAGTACTTC,CASSQPLGQGVSEQYF
NA,TRBV9,many,TRBJ2-7,TGTGCCAGCAGCCCCGGGGGAGACTACGAGCAGTACTTC,CASSPGGDYEQYF
NA,TRBV29-1,NA,TRBJ2-1,TGCAGCGTTGAAATGGCGAATGAGCAGTTCTTC,CSVEMANEQFF
NA,TRBV6-5,NA,TRBJ2-2,TGTGCCAGCAGTTATCAACAGGGGAACACCGGGGAGCTGTTTTTT,CASSYQQGNTGELFF
NA,TRBV25-1,NA,TRBJ1-1,TGTGCCAGCAGTGAATCGGCAGGGCGAACTGAAGCTTTCTTT,CASSESAGRTEAFF
TRBD1,TRBV6-5,NA,TRBJ1-2,TGTGCCAGCAGTACACAGGGGGGTGGCTACACCTTC,CASSTQGGGYTF
NA,TRBV2,NA,TRBJ2-2,TGTGCCAGCAGTGAAGTGGCCGGTGCCGGGGAGCTGTTTTTT,CASSEVAGAGELFF
TRBD1,TRBV9,few,TRBJ1-1,TGTGCCAGCAGCTCCAAAACAGGGGGAGGTTACACTGAAGCTTTCTTT,CASSSKTGGGYTEAFF
NA,TRBV25-1,NA,TRBJ2-7,TGTGCCAGCAGTGGTGTCGGCCGCGAGCAGTACTTC,CASSGVGREQYF
NA,TRBV6-6,few,TRBJ2-3,TGTGCCAGCAGTTCGATTGTGAATACAGATACGCAGTATTTT,CASSSIVNTDTQYF
NA,TRBV21-1,once,TRBJ2-7,TGTGCCAGCAGCAAGGGACAGGGGGGGTCCTACGAGCAGTACTTC,CASSKGQGGSYEQYF
TRBD1,TRBV5-1,NA,TRBJ2-7,TGCGCCAGCAGCTCCCAGGGGGACAGGGCCGAGCAGTACTTC,CASSSQGDRAEQYF
NA,TRBV7-9,NA,TRBJ1-2,TGTGCCAGCAGCTTTTACCCACAGGGTCCGGAGGGCTACACCTTC,CASSFYPQGPEGYTF
NA,TRBV20-1,NA,TRBJ2-2,TGCAGTGCTAAAGACACCGGGGAGCTGTTTTTT,CSAKDTGELFF
TRBD2,TRBV15,NA,TRBJ2-1,TGTGCCACCAGCAGAGAAGGACGGGGGGCCTACAATGAGCAGTTCTTC,CATSREGRGAYNEQFF
TRBD1,TRBV20-1,few,TRBJ1-2,TGCAGTGCCCGGACAGGGCAAGGCTACACCTTC,CSARTGQGYTF